The T cell receptor beta chain under discussion was sequenced for a study of T cell responses to AZD1222 COVID-19 vaccine (dated by TCRdb to about 2021). For context, the study as a whole: A total of around 240 trial participants underwent TCR sequencing, of whom approximately 210 received two doses of AZD1222 and roughly 25 received two doses of the MenACWY control vaccine. Trial participants were enrolled by age into subgroups of 18-55, 56-69 and 70-plus years, and around 150, 28 and 57 TCR-sequenced participants, respectively, were included in these subgroups. The paper's findings and limits, for the study overall: Participants were mostly white British and included more females than males, and it was suggested by the authors that clonal diversity may have been underestimated. After two AZD1222 doses, spike-specific TCR breadth and depth were significantly higher than at day 0 and than in MenACWY recipients. Because no day 14 peak-response samples were available, the repertoires could be characterized only after the peak T cell response. Conclusions about previously exposed vaccinees were limited because only six AZD1222 recipients were SARS-CoV-2 seropositive at baseline. Vaccine-associated CD4 TCRs spanned the whole spike protein, with dominant responses in regions 160-218 and 743-854. In the small 56-69-year group, the increase in depth fell short of significance, most likely because of low power. Reportedly, close to half of the unique spike-specific TCRs recognized epitopes lying outside the regions that are mutated in the B.1.351 and B.1.1.7 variants.

From a lookup of the germline V gene (reference sequence), CDR1 and CDR2 are LGHDT and YNNKEL. CDR3 length: 18 amino acids, cysteine to phenylalanine. CDR3 DNA is the only sequence kept; it has 54 bases, read in frame from the first base. V ends up 4 bases short and J 3 bases short, with an unmatched junction base count of 14. The label giving this sample's time point can be read as: about 28 days (+/-7) after the second vaccine dose. Because spike-specific TCR depth and breadth did not differ between the two schedules, AZD1222 recipients who got a second dose at roughly 4 weeks were pooled with those who got a second dose at roughly 12 weeks. Vaccinee samples came from UK trials COV001 and COV002, including a single-blind randomized controlled phase 2/3 trial of AZD1222 (ChAdOx1 nCoV-19) in healthy adults. For TCRbeta chain sequencing, PBMC samples from trial participants were taken at day 0 and at day 28 after the second dose.

This clone came up once. This receptor's antigen is unknown. Within one base of it there is no much larger clone, and no base qualities were kept. The CDR3 regions of human TCRbeta chains were analyzed by immunosequencing. Turning to the authors' computational methods: Repertoire TCRs were checked for matches against a reference library of SARS-CoV-2-specific TCRs that had been generated using the MIRA antigen-specificity platform. Breadth was defined as the fraction of unique TCRs that were SARS-CoV-2-associated, and depth was defined as the fraction of total T cells that were SARS-CoV-2-associated. Using the MIRA data, every spike-specific TCR was mapped to the spike region that the TCR reacted to and assigned to either a CD4 or a CD8 class. Log10-transformed breadth and depth values were compared by one-way ANOVA with Sidak's multiple comparisons tests. Sourced from immuneACCESS, this table was stored by TCRdb with only in-frame sequences that have V and J called. A share of the clones is absent; for the studies checked, an unresolved V gene accounts for under half, and the remainder has no known explanation. The V and J calls and clone size were taken over from that table, and D and trimming were inferred from the DNA. The sample table records about 160,000 clones; approximately 92% of these occur just once. The ten largest make up more than 3% of the sample.

This receptor was obtained from an adult who received the AZD1222 COVID-19 vaccine. The material sequenced was peripheral blood, taken 28 days after the second AZD1222 dose. The rearrangement combines TRBV3-1 (or the pseudogene TRBV3-2) with TRBJ2-7; 11 bases in the middle match TRBD2. The DNA reads TGTGCCAGCAGCCCAGGATACCTCACCGGGACTAGCGGCTACGAGCAGTACTTC. The translation is CASSPGYLTGTSGYEQYF.